Listed below are T cell receptor beta chains from one sample, sequenced in a study of T cell responses to AZD1222 COVID-19 vaccine. Clones were sequenced by immunoSEQ multiplex PCR, and TCRdb holds only the in-frame ones, with some missing. The sample has some 52,000 clones; roughly 87% are singletons. Material: peripheral blood, obtained 28 days after the second AZD1222 dose. The receptors were gathered from an adult who received the AZD1222 COVID-19 vaccine. The CDR3 runs from the conserved cysteine through the conserved F or W. A D gene is named only where the DNA matches it firmly. Clone size is not always given. Where it is, it says once, few, many or a class for expanded clones.

J gene: TRBJ2-1; clone size: few; D gene: NA; V gene: TRBV7-2; CDR3 protein: CASSLGSLGRRNEQFF; CDR3 DNA: TGTGCCAGCAGCTTAGGGAGCTTGGGGAGGCGCAATGAGCAGTTCTTC
J gene: TRBJ1-1; clone size: NA; D gene: NA; V gene: TRBV6-5; CDR3 protein: CASSTKMNTEAFF; CDR3 DNA: TGTGCCAGCAGCACAAAAATGAACACTGAAGCTTTCTTT
J gene: TRBJ1-2; clone size: NA; D gene: NA; V gene: TRBV6-5; CDR3 protein: CASRTPGGTPYGYTF; CDR3 DNA: TGTGCCAGCAGGACCCCCGGGGGGACCCCCTATGGCTACACCTTC
J gene: TRBJ1-5; clone size: NA; D gene: TRBD1; V gene: TRBV10-3; CDR3 protein: CAISGQGTGGPQPQHF; CDR3 DNA: TGTGCCATCAGTGGTCAAGGGACAGGGGGCCCTCAGCCCCAGCATTTT
J gene: TRBJ2-1; clone size: NA; D gene: TRBD2; V gene: TRBV29-1; CDR3 protein: CSGRSGSRSSYNEQFF; CDR3 DNA: TGCAGCGGCCGTAGCGGGAGTAGGAGCTCCTACAATGAGCAGTTCTTC
J gene: TRBJ1-1; clone size: once; D gene: NA; V gene: TRBV19; CDR3 protein: CASSITVNTEAFF; CDR3 DNA: TGTGCCAGTAGTATAACGGTGAACACTGAAGCTTTCTTT
J gene: TRBJ1-5; clone size: NA; D gene: NA; V gene: TRBV11-3; CDR3 protein: CASSPPGGLNQPQHF; CDR3 DNA: TGTGCCAGCAGTCCCCCCGGCGGGCTCAATCAGCCCCAGCATTTT
J gene: TRBJ1-3; clone size: NA; D gene: TRBD1; V gene: TRBV9; CDR3 protein: CASSVDRTGNTIYF; CDR3 DNA: TGTGCCAGCAGCGTGGACAGGACTGGAAACACCATATATTTT
J gene: TRBJ1-5; clone size: NA; D gene: NA; V gene: TRBV19; CDR3 protein: CASTRGNQPQHF; CDR3 DNA: TGTGCCAGTACCAGGGGCAATCAGCCCCAGCATTTT
J gene: TRBJ2-3; clone size: NA; D gene: TRBD2; V gene: TRBV5-1; CDR3 protein: CASTLAGYYTDTQYF; CDR3 DNA: TGCGCCAGCACCCTAGCGGGGTACTACACAGATACGCAGTATTTT
J gene: TRBJ1-2; clone size: NA; D gene: NA; V gene: TRBV11-2; CDR3 protein: CASSLAATGSNGYTF; CDR3 DNA: TGTGCCAGCAGCTTAGCAGCGACTGGAAGTAATGGCTACACCTTC
J gene: TRBJ2-7; clone size: NA; D gene: NA; V gene: TRBV7-9; CDR3 protein: CASRPVANYHEQYF; CDR3 DNA: TGTGCCAGCCGTCCCGTGGCAAACTACCACGAGCAGTACTTC
J gene: TRBJ2-2; clone size: NA; D gene: NA; V gene: TRBV25-1; CDR3 protein: CASGVPNTGELFF; CDR3 DNA: TGTGCCAGCGGGGTACCGAACACCGGGGAGCTGTTTTTT
J gene: TRBJ1-2; clone size: once; D gene: TRBD1; V gene: TRBV7-8; CDR3 protein: CASSASATGGRRYGYTF; CDR3 DNA: TGTGCCAGCAGCGCATCTGCCACAGGGGGGAGACGCTATGGCTACACCTTC
J gene: TRBJ2-7; clone size: NA; D gene: TRBD1; V gene: TRBV28; CDR3 protein: CASIRDRGGEQYF; CDR3 DNA: TGTGCCAGCATCCGGGACAGGGGTGGGGAGCAGTACTTC
J gene: TRBJ2-7; clone size: NA; D gene: NA; V gene: TRBV5-1; CDR3 protein: CASSVGAAGEQYF; CDR3 DNA: TGCGCCAGCAGCGTGGGGGCGGCGGGTGAGCAGTACTTC
J gene: TRBJ1-4; clone size: NA; D gene: NA; V gene: TRBV23-1; CDR3 protein: CASSQPDSRNEKLFF; CDR3 DNA: TGCGCCAGCAGTCAACCCGACAGCCGTAATGAAAAACTGTTTTTT
J gene: TRBJ2-5; clone size: NA; D gene: TRBD2; V gene: TRBV3-1/TRBV3-2; CDR3 protein: CASSLSGRPGETQYF; CDR3 DNA: TGTGCCAGCAGCCTAAGCGGGAGGCCCGGGGAGACCCAGTACTTC
J gene: TRBJ1-1; clone size: NA; D gene: NA; V gene: TRBV30; CDR3 protein: CAWSRSFGNTEAFF; CDR3 DNA: TGTGCCTGGAGTCGTTCCTTCGGGAACACTGAAGCTTTCTTT
J gene: TRBJ2-1; clone size: once; D gene: NA; V gene: TRBV18; CDR3 protein: CASSPLGRNEQFF; CDR3 DNA: TGTGCCAGCTCACCCCTCGGCCGGAATGAGCAGTTCTTC
J gene: TRBJ1-6; clone size: once; D gene: TRBD1; V gene: TRBV18; CDR3 protein: CASSPVGQGYNSPLHF; CDR3 DNA: TGTGCCAGCTCACCAGTGGGACAGGGCTATAATTCACCCCTCCACTTT
J gene: TRBJ1-3; clone size: NA; D gene: NA; V gene: TRBV28; CDR3 protein: CAGSGGTGNTIYF; CDR3 DNA: TGTGCCGGGAGTGGGGGGACTGGAAACACCATATATTTT
J gene: TRBJ1-4; clone size: NA; D gene: NA; V gene: TRBV2; CDR3 protein: CASSPGRVVTNEKLFF; CDR3 DNA: TGTGCCAGCAGTCCCGGCAGGGTGGTGACTAATGAAAAACTGTTTTTT
J gene: TRBJ2-4; clone size: NA; D gene: NA; V gene: TRBV5-1; CDR3 protein: CASSLGNIQYF; CDR3 DNA: TGCGCCAGCAGCTTAGGAAACATTCAGTACTTC
J gene: TRBJ1-1; clone size: few; D gene: NA; V gene: TRBV14; CDR3 protein: CASSQGSGGTEAFF; CDR3 DNA: TGTGCCAGCAGCCAAGGTAGCGGGGGCACTGAAGCTTTCTTT
J gene: TRBJ2-3; clone size: NA; D gene: NA; V gene: TRBV19; CDR3 protein: CASSIKPTDTQYF; CDR3 DNA: TGTGCCAGTAGTATTAAGCCGACAGATACGCAGTATTTT
J gene: TRBJ1-2; clone size: NA; D gene: TRBD1; V gene: TRBV9; CDR3 protein: CASSPSGQTPNYGYTF; CDR3 DNA: TGTGCCAGCAGCCCTTCGGGACAGACTCCTAACTATGGCTACACCTTC
J gene: TRBJ1-2; clone size: NA; D gene: NA; V gene: TRBV10-2; CDR3 protein: CASSEHRSYGYTF; CDR3 DNA: TGCGCCAGCAGTGAGCACAGGAGCTATGGCTACACCTTC
J gene: TRBJ2-2; clone size: NA; D gene: TRBD2; V gene: TRBV10-2; CDR3 protein: CARREAGTGELFF; CDR3 DNA: TGCGCCAGGCGGGAGGCGGGGACCGGGGAGCTGTTTTTT
J gene: TRBJ2-5; clone size: NA; D gene: TRBD2; V gene: TRBV19; CDR3 protein: CASSGTSGRETQYF; CDR3 DNA: TGTGCCAGTAGTGGGACTAGCGGGAGAGAGACCCAGTACTTC
J gene: TRBJ2-7; clone size: NA; D gene: TRBD2; V gene: TRBV18; CDR3 protein: CASSPHSGRASYEQYF; CDR3 DNA: TGTGCCAGCTCACCACATTCCGGGAGGGCTTCCTACGAGCAGTACTTC
J gene: TRBJ2-3; clone size: NA; D gene: TRBD2; V gene: TRBV5-6; CDR3 protein: CASSPGRGRTDTQYF; CDR3 DNA: TGTGCCAGCAGCCCGGGGCGCGGGAGAACAGATACGCAGTATTTT
J gene: TRBJ1-4; clone size: NA; D gene: TRBD1; V gene: TRBV24-1; CDR3 protein: CATSDLAPGQGHAAEKLFF; CDR3 DNA: TGTGCCACCAGTGATTTGGCCCCGGGACAGGGTCACGCGGCGGAAAAACTGTTTTTT
J gene: TRBJ1-5; clone size: NA; D gene: TRBD1; V gene: TRBV4-2; CDR3 protein: CASSQGGQANQPQHF; CDR3 DNA: TGTGCCAGCAGCCAAGGGGGACAGGCGAATCAGCCCCAGCATTTT
J gene: TRBJ2-1; clone size: NA; D gene: NA; V gene: TRBV28; CDR3 protein: CASSYGLAASYNEQFF; CDR3 DNA: TGTGCCAGCAGTTACGGCTTAGCGGCTTCCTACAATGAGCAGTTCTTC
J gene: TRBJ2-2; clone size: NA; D gene: NA; V gene: TRBV18; CDR3 protein: CASSPAIDKNTGELFF; CDR3 DNA: TGTGCCAGCTCACCAGCCATAGACAAGAACACCGGGGAGCTGTTTTTT
J gene: TRBJ2-1; clone size: NA; D gene: TRBD1; V gene: TRBV28; CDR3 protein: CASSPMTGGGGASSYNEQFF; CDR3 DNA: TGTGCCAGCAGTCCAATGACAGGGGGCGGCGGGGCGAGCTCCTACAATGAGCAGTTCTTC
J gene: TRBJ2-7; clone size: few; D gene: TRBD2; V gene: TRBV6-1; CDR3 protein: CASSALAVRGPYEQYF; CDR3 DNA: TGTGCCAGCAGTGCACTAGCGGTCAGAGGGCCTTACGAGCAGTACTTC
J gene: TRBJ1-1; clone size: NA; D gene: NA; V gene: TRBV28; CDR3 protein: CASSDPSKTFF; CDR3 DNA: TGTGCCAGCAGTGACCCTTCAAAGACTTTCTTT
J gene: TRBJ2-2; clone size: NA; D gene: NA; V gene: TRBV2; CDR3 protein: CASSEALPREELFF; CDR3 DNA: TGTGCCAGCAGTGAAGCGCTTCCGCGGGAGGAGCTGTTTTTT
J gene: TRBJ2-7; clone size: NA; D gene: NA; V gene: TRBV5-1; CDR3 protein: CASSREGTSSYEQYF; CDR3 DNA: TGCGCCAGCAGTCGTGAGGGCACCAGCTCCTACGAGCAGTACTTC
J gene: TRBJ2-5; clone size: NA; D gene: TRBD2; V gene: TRBV24-1; CDR3 protein: CATSDPGTSGGETQYF; CDR3 DNA: TGTGCCACCAGTGACCCGGGGACTAGCGGGGGGGAGACCCAGTACTTC
J gene: TRBJ2-3; clone size: once; D gene: NA; V gene: TRBV5-8; CDR3 protein: CASSLSPAGSDADTQYF; CDR3 DNA: TGTGCCAGCAGCCTGAGTCCGGCAGGGAGTGACGCAGATACGCAGTATTTT
J gene: TRBJ2-7; clone size: NA; D gene: NA; V gene: TRBV29-1; CDR3 protein: CSVELSGRHYEQYF; CDR3 DNA: TGCAGCGTTGAATTATCAGGGAGGCACTACGAGCAGTACTTC
J gene: TRBJ2-7; clone size: NA; D gene: NA; V gene: TRBV15; CDR3 protein: CATSRDRGALYF; CDR3 DNA: TGTGCCACCAGCAGAGATCGGGGTGCCCTTTACTTC
J gene: TRBJ1-2; clone size: NA; D gene: NA; V gene: TRBV27; CDR3 protein: CASSHSQVDYGYTF; CDR3 DNA: TGTGCCAGCAGTCACTCACAGGTGGACTATGGCTACACCTTC